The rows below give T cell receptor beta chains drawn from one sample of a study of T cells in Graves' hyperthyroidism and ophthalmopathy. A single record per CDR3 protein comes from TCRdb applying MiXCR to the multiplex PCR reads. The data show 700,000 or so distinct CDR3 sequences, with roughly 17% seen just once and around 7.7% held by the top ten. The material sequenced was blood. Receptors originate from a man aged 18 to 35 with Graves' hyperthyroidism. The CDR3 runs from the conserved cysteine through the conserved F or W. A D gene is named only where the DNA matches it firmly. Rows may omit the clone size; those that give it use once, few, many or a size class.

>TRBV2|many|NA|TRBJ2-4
TGTGCCAGCCACCGAGAGCTAGTGAACATTCAGTACTTC
CASHRELVNIQYF
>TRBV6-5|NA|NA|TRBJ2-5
TGTGCCAGCAGTTACTCGTTGGCTAGGCAAGAGACCCAGTACTTC
CASSYSLARQETQYF
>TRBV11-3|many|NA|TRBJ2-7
TGTGCCAGCAGCTTAAGGAGGGCAAGCGTAACGCAGTACTTC
CASSLRRASVTQYF
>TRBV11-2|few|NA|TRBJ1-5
TGTGCCAGCAGCTTATACGGGGGAGCAGATCAGCCCCAGCATTTT
CASSLYGGADQPQHF
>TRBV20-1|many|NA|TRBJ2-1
TGCAGTGCTATCTATCACTCCTACAATGAGCAGTTCTTC
CSAIYHSYNEQFF
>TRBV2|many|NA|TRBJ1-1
TGTGCCAGCAATAACAGGGAAGCTTTCTTT
CASNNREAFF
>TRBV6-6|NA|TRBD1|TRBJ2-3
TGTGCCAGCAGTTACACAGGGGGCCCGAGCACAGATACGCAGTATTTT
CASSYTGGPSTDTQYF
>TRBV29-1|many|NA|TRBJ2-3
TGCAGCGTTGAACTGTCCGGGACAGATACGCAGTATTTT
CSVELSGTDTQYF
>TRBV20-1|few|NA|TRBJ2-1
TGCAGTGCCCGACTAGGCTGGGACAATGAGCAGTTCTTC
CSARLGWDNEQFF
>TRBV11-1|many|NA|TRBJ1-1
TGTGCCAGCAGCCAGCGAGGGGAAGCTTTCTTT
CASSQRGEAFF
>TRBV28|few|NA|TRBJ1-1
TGTGCCAGCAGCCGGCCGTATCCCATGAACACTGAAGCTTTCTTT
CASSRPYPMNTEAFF
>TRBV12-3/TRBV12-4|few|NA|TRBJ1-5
TGTGCCAGCACTCTGAGTGGGGCAATCAATCAGCCCCAGCATTTT
CASTLSGAINQPQHF
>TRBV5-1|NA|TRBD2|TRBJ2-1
TGCGCCAGCAGCTTGATAGCGGGATCCAACAATGAGCAGTTCTTC
CASSLIAGSNNEQFF
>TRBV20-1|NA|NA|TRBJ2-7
TGCAGTGCCGTCTGGACAGAATCCTACGAGCAGTACTTC
CSAVWTESYEQYF
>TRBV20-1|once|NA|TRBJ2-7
TGCAGTGCTACTTACAGGGCCCGTAACGAGCAGTACTTC
CSATYRARNEQYF
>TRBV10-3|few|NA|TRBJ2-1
TGTGCCATCAGGGGGGCTAGCGCCAATGAGCAGTTCTTC
CAIRGASANEQFF
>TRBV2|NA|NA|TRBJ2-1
TGTGCCAGCAGTCCTCAGGGTCGCCATGAGCAGTTCTTC
CASSPQGRHEQFF
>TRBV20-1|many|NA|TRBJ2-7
TGCAGTGCCCTCGGAGGGGGGGCCGAGCAGTACTTC
CSALGGGAEQYF
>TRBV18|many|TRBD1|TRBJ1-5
TGTGCCAGCTCACCGGGCACAAGACAGGGTCTTCAGCCCCAGCATTTT
CASSPGTRQGLQPQHF
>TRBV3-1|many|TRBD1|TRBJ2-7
TGTGCCAGCAGCCACTTACCCGACAGGGCCGAGCAGTACTTC
CASSHLPDRAEQYF
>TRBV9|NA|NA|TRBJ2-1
TGTGCCAGCAGCGTGGGTGCCAGTGCCTTATACAATGAGCAGTTCTTC
CASSVGASALYNEQFF
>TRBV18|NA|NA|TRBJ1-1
TGTGCCAGCTCACCAATACAGGGCTTGTTGAACACTGAAGCTTTCTTT
CASSPIQGLLNTEAFF
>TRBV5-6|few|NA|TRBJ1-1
TGTGCCAGCAGCTTAATTCAGGGTGAAGCTTTCTTT
CASSLIQGEAFF
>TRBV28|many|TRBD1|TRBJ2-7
TGTGCCAGCCACACGGGACAGCGAGAGCAGTACTTC
CASHTGQREQYF
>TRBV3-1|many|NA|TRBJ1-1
TGTGCCAGCAGCCAAGGGGCCCCGAACACTGAAGCTTTCTTT
CASSQGAPNTEAFF
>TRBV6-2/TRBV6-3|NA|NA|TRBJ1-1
TGTGCCAGCAGTTCCCCAGGGTGGAAGTACACTGAAGCTTTCTTT
CASSSPGWKYTEAFF
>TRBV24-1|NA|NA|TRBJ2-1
TGTGCCACCAGTGTCCGGAGGGGGACAGTTTCAACTAGCGGAAGGGCCTCCTACAATGAGCAGTTCTTC
CATSVRRGTVSTSGRASYNEQFF
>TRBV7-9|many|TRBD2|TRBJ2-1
TGTGCCAGCAGCAAGACTAGCGACTCCCCATACAATGAGCAGTTCTTC
CASSKTSDSPYNEQFF
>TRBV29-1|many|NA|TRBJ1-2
TGCAGCGTTGAAGAGGATGAGGGGATCTATGGCTACACCTTC
CSVEEDEGIYGYTF
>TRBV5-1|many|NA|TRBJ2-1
TGCGCCAGCAGATGGGTAGGTGGGAGTCACAATGAGCAGTTCTTC
CASRWVGGSHNEQFF
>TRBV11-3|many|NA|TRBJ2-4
TGTGCCAGCAGCTTCGGGGGAGACAAAAACATTCAGTACTTC
CASSFGGDKNIQYF
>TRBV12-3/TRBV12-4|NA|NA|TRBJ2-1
TGTGCCAGCAGTTCCAGGGTCCATGAGCAGTTCTTC
CASSSRVHEQFF
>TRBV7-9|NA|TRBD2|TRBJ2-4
TGTGCCAGCAGCTTATTCGTCGGGGCAGGACTAGCCTCAGCCAAAAACATTCAGTACTTC
CASSLFVGAGLASAKNIQYF
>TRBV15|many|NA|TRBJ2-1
TGTGCCACCAGCAGAGGGCTGGCTGGATTATACAATGAGCAGTTCTTC
CATSRGLAGLYNEQFF
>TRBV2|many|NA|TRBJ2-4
TGTGCCAGCAGTGAGTTCGGGTGGAACAGCCTAGCCAAAAACATTCAGTACTTC
CASSEFGWNSLAKNIQYF
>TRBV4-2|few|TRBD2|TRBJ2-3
TGTGCCAGCAGCCAAAACACGGGAGGTTTTACAGATACGCAGTATTTT
CASSQNTGGFTDTQYF
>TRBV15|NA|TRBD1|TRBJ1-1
TGTGCCACCAGCGCCAGGGGGGGGAACACTGAAGCTTTCTTT
CATSARGGNTEAFF
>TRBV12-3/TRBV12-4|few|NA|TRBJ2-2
TGTGCCAGCACGAAAGGTCGTGGGAACACCGGGGAGCTGTTTTTT
CASTKGRGNTGELFF
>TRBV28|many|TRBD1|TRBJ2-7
TGTGCCAGCAGTCCGGACAGGGGGGGGTACGAGCAGTACTTC
CASSPDRGGYEQYF
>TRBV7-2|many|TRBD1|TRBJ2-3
TGTGCCAGCAGCTTCCTTACAGGGGGCGTCTCAGATACGCAGTATTTT
CASSFLTGGVSDTQYF
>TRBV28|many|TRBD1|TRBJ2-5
TGTGCCAGCAGTCCCGCCCTCACCGGGACAGGGGTGGAGACCCAGTACTTC
CASSPALTGTGVETQYF
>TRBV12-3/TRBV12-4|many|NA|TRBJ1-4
TGTGCCAGCACCCCGACGGACAGCCCAACTAATGAAAAACTGTTTTTT
CASTPTDSPTNEKLFF